This is a list of T cell receptor beta chains from one sample in a study of CD8 T cells in Susac syndrome. In TCRdb, the immunoSEQ multiplex PCR reads were re-called with MiXCR into one record per CDR3 protein. The repertoire includes approximately 260,000 distinct CDR3 sequences, 90% to 97% of them detected once, and approximately 0.094% sits in the top ten. The specimen sequenced was CD4+ T cells from PBMCs. The receptors originated from a human donor with Susac syndrome. CDR3s include the opening cysteine and the closing phenylalanine or tryptophan. The order of the fields is CDR3 length, J gene, D gene, V gene, CDR3 DNA, CDR3 protein. D genes are given only for firm matches.

CDR3 length: 12
J gene: TRBJ2-7
D gene: NA
V gene: TRBV4-2
CDR3 DNA: TGTGCCAGCGCTTCCGACCCCTACGAGCAGTACTTC
CDR3 protein: CASASDPYEQYF

CDR3 length: 15
J gene: TRBJ1-4
D gene: NA
V gene: TRBV28
CDR3 DNA: TGTGCCAGCAGGATCCAGGGTGACGTTTTAGAAAAACTGTTTTTT
CDR3 protein: CASRIQGDVLEKLFF

CDR3 length: 15
J gene: TRBJ2-1
D gene: TRBD2
V gene: TRBV6-5
CDR3 DNA: TGTGCCAGCACCCGCGGGACTAGCGGCTACAATGAGCAGTTCTTC
CDR3 protein: CASTRGTSGYNEQFF

CDR3 length: 15
J gene: TRBJ1-4
D gene: NA
V gene: TRBV28
CDR3 DNA: TGTGCCAGCAGCTCTGGAGCAAATGTGTTCGAAAAACTGTTTTTT
CDR3 protein: CASSSGANVFEKLFF

CDR3 length: 17
J gene: TRBJ2-6
D gene: TRBD1
V gene: TRBV7-3
CDR3 DNA: TGTGCCAGCAGCCCCGACAGGGGTTACTCTGGGGCCAACGTCCTGACTTTC
CDR3 protein: CASSPDRGYSGANVLTF

CDR3 length: 18
J gene: TRBJ2-5
D gene: NA
V gene: TRBV7-8
CDR3 DNA: TGTGCCAGCAGCTTATGGTGGGGCCACAGACAGTTCCCAGAGACCCAGTACTTC
CDR3 protein: CASSLWWGHRQFPETQYF

CDR3 length: 12
J gene: TRBJ1-2
D gene: NA
V gene: TRBV7-9
CDR3 DNA: TGTGCCAGCAGCCTGAGTATCCATGGCTACACCTTC
CDR3 protein: CASSLSIHGYTF

CDR3 length: 15
J gene: TRBJ2-6
D gene: NA
V gene: TRBV7-3
CDR3 DNA: TGTGCCAGCAGCCCGGGGGCGGGAGGGGCCAACGTCCTGACTTTC
CDR3 protein: CASSPGAGGANVLTF

CDR3 length: 13
J gene: TRBJ2-1
D gene: TRBD2
V gene: TRBV27
CDR3 DNA: TGTGCCAGCAGTTGCGGGAGGGCCTGTGAGCAGTTCTTC
CDR3 protein: CASSCGRACEQFF

CDR3 length: 13
J gene: TRBJ2-3
D gene: NA
V gene: TRBV5-1
CDR3 DNA: TGCGCCAGCAGCTTATTTAGCACAGATACGCAGTATTTT
CDR3 protein: CASSLFSTDTQYF